Listed below are T cell receptor beta chains from one sample, sequenced in a study of CD8+CD57+ T cells in acquired aplastic anemia. TCRdb reprocessed the reads via MiXCR and lists one record per CDR3 protein. This table holds roughly 180,000 distinct CDR3 sequences, less than 55% found once. Sequenced material: sorted CD4+, CD8+, or CD8+CD57+ T cells (not recorded which) from PBMCs. The receptors shown here come from a human donor in good health. Both conserved end residues are part of each CDR3. A D gene is named only where the DNA matches it firmly. Size is omitted from some rows. Given values are once, few, many or a class for expanded clones.

V gene: TRBV12-3/TRBV12-4
D gene: TRBD1
clone size: NA
J gene: TRBJ1-4
CDR3 DNA: TGTGCCAGCAGTCCGCACGGGACAGGGGCGGTAAAACTGTTTTTT
CDR3 protein: CASSPHGTGAVKLFF

V gene: TRBV4-2
D gene: TRBD2
clone size: few
J gene: TRBJ2-5
CDR3 DNA: TGTGCCAGCAGCCGAGCTAGCGGGAACCAAGAGACCCAGTACTTC
CDR3 protein: CASSRASGNQETQYF

V gene: TRBV2
D gene: NA
clone size: NA
J gene: TRBJ2-7
CDR3 DNA: TGTGCCAGCAGTTTATCGGCGGATAACGAGCAGTACTTC
CDR3 protein: CASSLSADNEQYF

V gene: TRBV20-1
D gene: TRBD1
clone size: NA
J gene: TRBJ1-5
CDR3 DNA: TGCAGTGCTTTCTCGAAGGGACAGGGGGCGAGACAGCCCCAGCATTTT
CDR3 protein: CSAFSKGQGARQPQHF

V gene: TRBV7-9
D gene: NA
clone size: few
J gene: TRBJ2-7
CDR3 DNA: TGTGCCAGCAGCTTAGACAGGCACGAGCAGTACTTC
CDR3 protein: CASSLDRHEQYF

V gene: TRBV7-8
D gene: NA
clone size: NA
J gene: TRBJ1-5
CDR3 DNA: TGTGCCAGCAGCTTAGTTGGGCAGGGAAGCAATCAGCCCCAGCATTTT
CDR3 protein: CASSLVGQGSNQPQHF

V gene: TRBV7-3
D gene: TRBD1
clone size: NA
J gene: TRBJ1-1
CDR3 DNA: TGTGCCAGCAGCTTAAACAGGGGTAGCACTGAAGCTTTCTTT
CDR3 protein: CASSLNRGSTEAFF

V gene: TRBV7-2
D gene: NA
clone size: many
J gene: TRBJ2-6
CDR3 DNA: TGTGCCAGCAGCTTATTTCAGGGGCCTCTGGACGGGGCCAACGTCCTGACTTTC
CDR3 protein: CASSLFQGPLDGANVLTF

V gene: TRBV19
D gene: NA
clone size: many
J gene: TRBJ1-3
CDR3 DNA: TGTGCCAGTAGTCATAGAAGCTCTGGAAACACCATATATTTT
CDR3 protein: CASSHRSSGNTIYF

V gene: TRBV30
D gene: NA
clone size: few
J gene: TRBJ1-2
CDR3 DNA: TGTGCCTGGAGTTTGGGGACTTATGGCTACACCTTC
CDR3 protein: CAWSLGTYGYTF

V gene: TRBV7-2
D gene: NA
clone size: many
J gene: TRBJ2-7
CDR3 DNA: TGTGCCAGCAGTGCGACATACTCCTACGAGCAGTACTTC
CDR3 protein: CASSATYSYEQYF

V gene: TRBV19
D gene: NA
clone size: NA
J gene: TRBJ2-5
CDR3 DNA: TGTGCCAGTAGCCTCCTCGGCTCGGAGACCCAGTACTTC
CDR3 protein: CASSLLGSETQYF

V gene: TRBV11-2
D gene: NA
clone size: many
J gene: TRBJ2-3
CDR3 DNA: TGTGCCAGCAGCTTAAGGTGGGGCCGCACAGATACGCAGTATTTT
CDR3 protein: CASSLRWGRTDTQYF

V gene: TRBV5-6
D gene: TRBD1
clone size: many
J gene: TRBJ1-1
CDR3 DNA: TGTGCCAGCAGGGGGGACAGGGGATGGGCTGAAGCTTTCTTT
CDR3 protein: CASRGDRGWAEAFF

V gene: TRBV6-2/TRBV6-3
D gene: TRBD2
clone size: NA
J gene: TRBJ2-1
CDR3 DNA: TGTGCCAGCAGTTGGACCGGGACTAGAGGGTCGGATGAGCAGTTCTTC
CDR3 protein: CASSWTGTRGSDEQFF

V gene: TRBV19
D gene: NA
clone size: many
J gene: TRBJ2-3
CDR3 DNA: TGTGCCAGTAGCCCGAGCGCGGGCGGTACGCAGTATTTT
CDR3 protein: CASSPSAGGTQYF

V gene: TRBV24-1
D gene: NA
clone size: NA
J gene: TRBJ2-5
CDR3 DNA: TGTGCCACCAGTGAACAGGAGACCCAGTACTTC
CDR3 protein: CATSEQETQYF

V gene: TRBV2
D gene: NA
clone size: few
J gene: TRBJ1-1
CDR3 DNA: TGTGCCAGCAGTGAAGGTGGGGGGTGGGCTGAAGCTTTCTTT
CDR3 protein: CASSEGGGWAEAFF

V gene: TRBV7-8
D gene: TRBD2
clone size: NA
J gene: TRBJ2-7
CDR3 DNA: TGTGCCAGCAGCCGAGGTTTGGGCGGGAGCCACGAGCAGTACTTC
CDR3 protein: CASSRGLGGSHEQYF

V gene: TRBV20-1
D gene: NA
clone size: NA
J gene: TRBJ1-5
CDR3 DNA: TGCAGTGCTGCCCGGTCCCAAGATAGCAATCAGCCCCAGCATTTT
CDR3 protein: CSAARSQDSNQPQHF

V gene: TRBV11-2
D gene: TRBD2
clone size: many
J gene: TRBJ2-7
CDR3 DNA: TGTGCCAGCAGCTTCCCTCTAGCGGGCCTCTCCTACGAGCAGTACTTC
CDR3 protein: CASSFPLAGLSYEQYF

V gene: TRBV30
D gene: TRBD1
clone size: NA
J gene: TRBJ2-2
CDR3 DNA: TGTGCCTGGAACATGGGACAGAGAACCGGGGAGCTGTTTTTT
CDR3 protein: CAWNMGQRTGELFF

V gene: TRBV20-1
D gene: TRBD2
clone size: NA
J gene: TRBJ2-1
CDR3 DNA: TGCAGTGCCGGACTAGCGGACTACAATGAGCAGTTCTTC
CDR3 protein: CSAGLADYNEQFF

V gene: TRBV7-9
D gene: TRBD2
clone size: many
J gene: TRBJ2-7
CDR3 DNA: TGTGCCAGCAGCTTCGCGGGAGGCTCCTACGAGCAGTACTTC
CDR3 protein: CASSFAGGSYEQYF

V gene: TRBV5-1
D gene: TRBD2
clone size: many
J gene: TRBJ2-2
CDR3 DNA: TGCGCCAGCAGCTACGGACTAGCGGGAGTGGAAACCGGGGAGCTGTTTTTT
CDR3 protein: CASSYGLAGVETGELFF

V gene: TRBV19
D gene: TRBD1
clone size: NA
J gene: TRBJ2-2
CDR3 DNA: TGTGCCAGTCAGACAGGGGGGCGCAAGGAGCTGTTTTTT
CDR3 protein: CASQTGGRKELFF

V gene: TRBV24-1
D gene: TRBD1
clone size: NA
J gene: TRBJ2-7
CDR3 DNA: TGTGCCACCAGTGATTACCCTAAGACAGGGCTCTACGAGCAGTACTTC
CDR3 protein: CATSDYPKTGLYEQYF

V gene: TRBV4-1
D gene: TRBD2
clone size: NA
J gene: TRBJ2-2
CDR3 DNA: TGCGCCAGCAGCCAAGTAAGGCTAGCGGGATGGGCACGGGACACCGGGGAGCTGTTTTTT
CDR3 protein: CASSQVRLAGWARDTGELFF

V gene: TRBV7-8
D gene: NA
clone size: many
J gene: TRBJ2-5
CDR3 DNA: TGTGCCAGCAGCTCATCGCGGAAGGGCTACCGGACAGAAGAGACCCAGTACTTC
CDR3 protein: CASSSSRKGYRTEETQYF

V gene: TRBV14
D gene: TRBD2
clone size: many
J gene: TRBJ2-7
CDR3 DNA: TGTGCCAGCAGCCAAGGGACTAGTGTATGGGAGCAGTACTTC
CDR3 protein: CASSQGTSVWEQYF

V gene: TRBV28
D gene: NA
clone size: few
J gene: TRBJ2-3
CDR3 DNA: TGTGCCAGCAGTTTAGATTGGGTGTCAGATACGCAGTATTTT
CDR3 protein: CASSLDWVSDTQYF

V gene: TRBV2
D gene: TRBD1
clone size: NA
J gene: TRBJ1-3
CDR3 DNA: TGTGCCAGCAGTACAGGGGGCTCTGGAAACACCATATATTTT
CDR3 protein: CASSTGGSGNTIYF

V gene: TRBV15
D gene: NA
clone size: few
J gene: TRBJ2-1
CDR3 DNA: TGTGCCACCAGCAGAGCCCAAGTTGGGGATGAGCAGTTCTTC
CDR3 protein: CATSRAQVGDEQFF

V gene: TRBV3-1
D gene: TRBD1
clone size: NA
J gene: TRBJ2-7
CDR3 DNA: TGTGCCAGCAGCCAAAACAGGGGATCCCAGTACTTC
CDR3 protein: CASSQNRGSQYF

V gene: TRBV5-6
D gene: TRBD1
clone size: many
J gene: TRBJ2-5
CDR3 DNA: TGTGCCAGCAGCTGGGACAGCCAAGAGACCCAGTACTTC
CDR3 protein: CASSWDSQETQYF

V gene: TRBV5-1
D gene: NA
clone size: many
J gene: TRBJ2-7
CDR3 DNA: TGCGCCAGCAGCATCGGGTCGAGGCCCCTCTACGAGCAGTACTTC
CDR3 protein: CASSIGSRPLYEQYF

V gene: TRBV4-1
D gene: NA
clone size: NA
J gene: TRBJ2-5
CDR3 DNA: TGCGCCAGCAGCCAATGGAGGACGGAGACCCAGTACTTC
CDR3 protein: CASSQWRTETQYF

V gene: TRBV20-1
D gene: NA
clone size: NA
J gene: TRBJ2-1
CDR3 DNA: TGCAGTGCGCCGCTAGGTGATGGGGATGAGCAGTTCTTC
CDR3 protein: CSAPLGDGDEQFF

V gene: TRBV20-1
D gene: NA
clone size: NA
J gene: TRBJ2-5
CDR3 DNA: TGCAGTGCTAACGTAGGTCCGCAAGAGACCCAGTACTTC
CDR3 protein: CSANVGPQETQYF

V gene: TRBV24-1
D gene: NA
clone size: NA
J gene: TRBJ2-1
CDR3 DNA: TGTGCCACCAGGGCGGAAAACTACAATGAGCAGTTCTTC
CDR3 protein: CATRAENYNEQFF

V gene: TRBV19
D gene: TRBD2
clone size: many
J gene: TRBJ2-2
CDR3 DNA: TGTGCCAGTAGTATCTCCCTCCTAGCGGGAGACACCGGGGAGCTGTTTTTT
CDR3 protein: CASSISLLAGDTGELFF

V gene: TRBV2
D gene: NA
clone size: NA
J gene: TRBJ2-3
CDR3 DNA: TGTGCCGCGTGGTCACAGGCTACAGATACGCAGTATTTT
CDR3 protein: CAAWSQATDTQYF

V gene: TRBV20-1
D gene: TRBD1
clone size: many
J gene: TRBJ1-6
CDR3 DNA: TGCAGTGCTCAACGACAGGGGAGCTCCTATAATTCACCCCTCCACTTT
CDR3 protein: CSAQRQGSSYNSPLHF

V gene: TRBV20-1
D gene: TRBD1
clone size: NA
J gene: TRBJ1-4
CDR3 DNA: TGCAGTGGGACAGGGGGCGCGGTAACTAATGAAAAACTGTTTTTT
CDR3 protein: CSGTGGAVTNEKLFF

V gene: TRBV15
D gene: NA
clone size: NA
J gene: TRBJ1-1
CDR3 DNA: TGTGCCACCACCCAGGGGAGTGGGGACACTGAAGCTTTCTTT
CDR3 protein: CATTQGSGDTEAFF

V gene: TRBV11-2
D gene: NA
clone size: NA
J gene: TRBJ2-3
CDR3 DNA: TGTGCCAGCAGCCCCCCCGGGGGTTCCCATAGCACAGATACGCAGTATTTT
CDR3 protein: CASSPPGGSHSTDTQYF

V gene: TRBV20-1
D gene: TRBD1
clone size: many
J gene: TRBJ1-2
CDR3 DNA: TGCAGTGCTAGAGGTTCAGGGGGAGGTTACTATGGCTACACCTTC
CDR3 protein: CSARGSGGGYYGYTF

V gene: TRBV29-1
D gene: NA
clone size: NA
J gene: TRBJ1-1
CDR3 DNA: TGCAGCGCCCTTATCGGGGTCACTGAAGCTTTCTTT
CDR3 protein: CSALIGVTEAFF

V gene: TRBV5-6
D gene: NA
clone size: many
J gene: TRBJ2-3
CDR3 DNA: TGTGCCAGCAGGTTATGGACACCCAGCACAGATACGCAGTATTTT
CDR3 protein: CASRLWTPSTDTQYF